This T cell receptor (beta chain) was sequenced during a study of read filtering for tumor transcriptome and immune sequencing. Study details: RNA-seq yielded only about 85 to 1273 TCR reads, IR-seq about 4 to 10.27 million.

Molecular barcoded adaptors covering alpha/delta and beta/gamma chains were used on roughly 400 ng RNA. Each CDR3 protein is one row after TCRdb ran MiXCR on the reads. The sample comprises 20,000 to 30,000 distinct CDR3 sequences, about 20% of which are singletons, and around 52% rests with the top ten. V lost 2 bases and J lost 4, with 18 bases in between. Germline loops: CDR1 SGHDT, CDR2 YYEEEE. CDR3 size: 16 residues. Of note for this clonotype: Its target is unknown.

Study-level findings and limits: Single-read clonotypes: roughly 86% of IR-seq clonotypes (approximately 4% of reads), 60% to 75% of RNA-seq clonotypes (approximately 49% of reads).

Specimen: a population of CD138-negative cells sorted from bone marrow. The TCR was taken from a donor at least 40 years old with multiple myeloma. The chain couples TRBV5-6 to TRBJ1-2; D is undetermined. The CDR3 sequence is CASSLALGGGGYGYTF. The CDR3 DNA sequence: TGTGCCAGCAGCTTAGCATTGGGAGGTGGAGGCTATGGCTACACCTTC.